The 32 T cell receptor beta chains listed next were all sequenced from one sample in a study of T cell responses to AZD1222 COVID-19 vaccine. The protocol was immunoSEQ multiplex PCR, while the TCRdb copy is restricted to in-frame clones and leaves out a portion. The repertoire consists of roughly 93,000 clones, with roughly nine tenths occurring once and the leading ten covering approximately 5.3%. Material: peripheral blood, obtained 28 days after the second AZD1222 dose. These receptors originate from an adult who received the AZD1222 COVID-19 vaccine.

J is TRBJ2-2 and V is TRBV10-2; D assignment may be TRBD1 or TRBD2 (5 bases each). CDR3 length equals 15 residues. Germline CDR1 WSHSY, CDR2 SAAADI. Trimming cost V 6 bases and J 4 bases, with 15 bases left between them. CDR3 protein: CASSGAQKGTGELFF. The CDR3 bases are TGCGCCAGCAGCGGGGCTCAAAAGGGCACCGGGGAGCTGTTTTTT.

CDR3 in DNA: TGTGCCAGCGTCGGGCAGTACACTGAAGCTTTCTTT. Translating gives CASVGQYTEAFF. The gene calls are TRBV6-5 and TRBJ1-1; D call uncertain. Germline CDR1 reads MNHEY; CDR2 reads SVGAGI. V lost 8 bases and J 3 bases, leaving 10 bases between the germline ends. The CDR3 loop spans 12 amino acids.

This clone was found a few times. V gene TRBV18 combines with J gene TRBJ1-3, with a weak D call TRBD1 (5 bases). The CDR3 loop spans 17 amino acids. From germline, CDR1 is KGHSH and CDR2 LQKENI. Trimming removed 0 bases at V and 8 bases at J, with 20 bases between. In DNA form, the CDR3 reads TGTGCCAGCTCACCACCGTACAGGCAATTGCGTGGGGACACCATATATTTT. It is translated as CASSPPYRQLRGDTIYF.

The chain recombines TRBV6-5 with TRBJ1-2; TRBD1 might be the D (5 bases). This CDR3 has 15 residues. Germline V gives CDR1 MNHEY, CDR2 SVGAGI. Between the trimmed V and J ends, which lost 7 bases and 4 bases, there was a span of 19 bases. CDR3 protein: CASILRGALGYGYTF. The CDR3 DNA follows: TGTGCCAGCATCCTACGAGGGGCGCTTGGCTATGGCTACACCTTC.

J is TRBJ2-7 and V is TRBV14, with D possibly TRBD2 on 5 matching bases. CDR3 length: 14 amino acids. V dropped 1 base and J dropped 4 bases, with 11 bases sitting between them. Germline V gene data show CDR1 as SGHDN and CDR2 as FVKESK. This CDR3 is CASSQGPPGYEQYV. In DNA, the CDR3 is TGTGCCAGCAGCCAAGGCCCACCGGGGTACGAGCAGTACGTC.

This clone has only a few counts. The rearrangement uses TRBV28 and TRBJ1-2, with D perhaps matching TRBD1 (5 bases). The CDR3 has 16 residues. CDR1 and CDR2 from the germline V gene are MDHEN and SYDVKM. Trimming cost V 6 bases and J 5 bases, with 22 bases left between them. Here the CDR3 DNA reads TGTGCCAGCAGAATAGGGGAATCGAGCGCCCGGTATGGCTACACCTTC. Translation: CASRIGESSARYGYTF.

The V gene is TRBV10-3, the J gene TRBJ1-2, with TRBD1 identical over 9 bases. Germline-derived CDR1 and CDR2 are ENHRY and SYGVKD. Trimming took 10 bases from V and 7 from J; bases not matched to a gene: 4. CDR3 length: 11 amino acids. The CDR3 DNA sequence: TGTGCCACCACAGGGGGCGGTGGCTACACCTTC. The encoded protein is CATTGGGGYTF.

The chain combines TRBV29-1 with TRBJ2-3; 12 nucleotides line up with TRBD2. This CDR3 contains 15 residues. J lost 3 bases, V lost 4 bases, and 5 bases had no gene match. CDR1 and CDR2 from the germline V gene are SQVTM and ANQGSEA. The DNA for the CDR3 is TGCAGCGTTGCTAGGACTAGCGGGGAGACAGATACGCAGTATTTT. Residues: CSVARTSGETDTQYF.

The chain combines TRBV13 with TRBJ1-2; no definite D call. The V gene lost 0 bases and the J gene lost 1 base, with 6 bases spanning the gap. Per germline, CDR1 PRHDT and CDR2 FYEKMQ (reference sequence). The CDR3 has 14 residues. As DNA, the CDR3 is TGTGCCAGCAGCTTAGGAGGGCTTAACTATGGCTACACCTTC. This codes for CASSLGGLNYGYTF.

The chain carries TRBV5-8 and TRBJ2-7; D might be TRBD1 (5 bases). V lost 1 base to trimming and J lost 2 bases, with 10 bases between them. The CDR3 has 14 amino acids. Per germline, CDR1 SGHTS and CDR2 YDEGEE. The CDR3 sequence is CASSLRGQTYEQYV. In DNA form, the CDR3 reads TGTGCCAGCAGCTTGAGGGGCCAGACCTACGAGCAGTACGTC.

The chain employs TRBV6-5 and TRBJ2-4, with 7 bases that match TRBD2. The CDR3 is 13 amino acids. Germline lookup yields CDR1 MNHEY and CDR2 SVGAGI. The V gene end was trimmed by 9 bases and the J gene end by 11 bases; junction bases not matched to a gene: 13. In DNA form, the CDR3 reads TGTGCCAGTAGGAAAGCGGGGCCGACAGTTCAGTACTTC. As protein: CASRKAGPTVQYF.

CDR3 DNA sequence: TGTGCCAGCAGCAAGAGGGACAGGGGTTACGAGCAGTACTTC. Translating it yields CASSKRDRGYEQYF. V usage is TRBV5-4 and J usage is TRBJ2-7; 10 bases align to TRBD1. Trimming at V came to 4 bases and at J to 4 bases, leaving 5 bases not matched to a gene. The V gene's germline CDR1 is SGHNT and CDR2 YYREEE (reference sequence). This CDR3 has 14 amino acids.

This rearrangement joins TRBV10-3 to TRBJ1-2; D call uncertain. Trimming stripped 6 bases from V and 8 bases from J, with 13 bases between. The length of the CDR3 is 12 residues. The germline CDR1 and CDR2 sequences are ENHRY and SYGVKD. The CDR3 bases are TGTGCCATCAGCGCATCCGAAGGAGGCTACACCTTC. It codes for CAISASEGGYTF.

With respect to this clone: At one end, the junction sequence differs from germline, possibly due to a read error. The chain recombines TRBV13 with TRBJ1-5, with a possible D match to TRBD1 (6 bases). Germline lookup yields CDR1 PRHDT and CDR2 FYEKMQ (reference sequence). The CDR3 is 16 amino acids. The CDR3 coding sequence is TGTGCCAGCAGCCTAGGGCTGTCTCAAGGGGGTCAGCCCCAGCATTTT. The encoded protein is CASSLGLSQGGQPQHF.

The chain uses TRBV12-5 and TRBJ1-2; maybe TRBD1 (5 bases). Trimming removed 3 bases at V and 8 bases at J, with 13 bases between. Germline V gives CDR1 LGHNT, CDR2 FRNRAP. This CDR3 region has 13 residues. The CDR3 DNA is TGTGCTAGTGGTTTCCCCGGGACTCGGGGCTACACCTTC. Its translation: CASGFPGTRGYTF.

The CDR3 region is CASSLAGGLSSGNTIYF. The CDR3 DNA reads as TGTGCCAGCAGCTTAGCCGGCGGATTAAGCTCTGGAAACACCATATATTTT. The chain uses TRBV7-8 and TRBJ1-3; no reliable D call. The V gene's germline CDR1 is SGHVS and CDR2 FQNEAQ. Trimming took off 0 bases at V and 0 bases at J, with 12 bases between the two ends. The CDR3 length is 17 residues.

The chain carries TRBV27 and TRBJ2-1; 8 nucleotides agree with TRBD1. CDR3 length: 15 amino acids. With V trimmed by 5 bases and J by 6 bases, 9 bases remained unmatched. CDR1 and CDR2 from the germline V gene are MNHEY and SMNVEV (reference sequence). The CDR3 reads CASSPRTGTRNEQFF. The CDR3 DNA is TGTGCCAGCAGTCCACGGACAGGGACCCGCAATGAGCAGTTCTTC.

The chain employs TRBV19 and TRBJ1-1, with 7 bases matching TRBD1. Germline CDR1 reads LNHDA; CDR2 reads SQIVND (reference sequence). The CDR3 loop spans 18 amino acids. V lost 0 bases, J lost 1 base, and 11 bases stayed unmatched. CDR3 sequence: CASSIEALDREENTEAFF. In DNA, the CDR3 is TGTGCCAGTAGTATAGAGGCACTAGACAGGGAGGAGAACACTGAAGCTTTCTTT.

V usage is TRBV15 and J usage is TRBJ2-5; a possible D gene is TRBD1 (6 bases). Trimming shortened V by 4 bases and J by 2 bases, and 17 bases separated the two germline ends. Looked up from germline, CDR1 is LNHNV and CDR2 is YYDKDF (reference sequence). This CDR3 has 16 residues. DNA of the CDR3: TGTGCCACCAGCATTGGGACAAATCCCCCGCAAGAGACCCAGTACTTC. This translates into CATSIGTNPPQETQYF.

The chain joins TRBV27 to TRBJ2-1; 11 bases line up with TRBD2. CDR3 length: 14 amino acids. The germline CDR1 and CDR2 sequences are MNHEY and SMNVEV (reference sequence). J was trimmed by 8 bases and V by 5 bases; bases with no gene match: 5. As DNA, the CDR3 is TGTGCCAGCAGTATTAGCGGGGGGGGCTATGAGCAGTTCTTC. This translates into CASSISGGGYEQFF.

The chain has TRBV7-8 and TRBJ2-4; tentatively, D is TRBD2 (5 bases). V shed 2 bases and J shed 5 bases, with 19 bases lying between them. The CDR3 totals 17 residues. Germline assignment: CDR1 SGHVS and CDR2 FQNEAQ. The DNA for the CDR3 is TGTGCCAGCAGCTTACTTTCGCCATCCACCGGGGAAAACATTCAGTACTTC. Its translation: CASSLLSPSTGENIQYF. Based on the CDR3 plus reference TRBV7-8 and TRBJ2-4, the full variable domain is GAGVSQSPRYKVAKRGQDVALRCDPISGHVSLFWYQQALGQGPEFLTYFQNEAQLDKSGLPSDRFFAERPEGSVSTLKIQRTQQEDSAVYLCASSLLSPSTGENIQYFGAGTRLSVL.

This chain joins TRBV6-5 and TRBJ2-7, with D possibly matching TRBD2 (6 bases). The germline CDR1 and CDR2 sequences are MNHEY and SVGAGI. The CDR3 consists of 13 residues. Trimming left V 6 bases short and J 2 bases short, with 11 bases between. The DNA of the CDR3 is TGTGCCAGCAGGCCACCGGGGGCCTACGAGCAGTACTTC. Translated, it gives CASRPPGAYEQYF.

J is TRBJ2-3 and V is TRBV27; TRBD2 is a possible D gene (6 bases). Germline values: CDR1 MNHEY, CDR2 SMNVEV (reference sequence). This CDR3 is 15 amino acids long. V was trimmed by 1 base and J by 3 bases, leaving 11 bases between them. In DNA, the CDR3 is TGTGCCAGCAGTTTATACGGGGGTGGGACAGATACGCAGTATTTT. Translating it yields CASSLYGGGTDTQYF.

The genes are TRBV4-1 and TRBJ2-5; D is unclear. V dropped 1 base and J dropped 3 bases, with 9 bases sitting between them. Looked up from germline, CDR1 is MGHRA and CDR2 is YSYEKL. The CDR3 is 14 amino acids. CDR3 DNA sequence: TGCGCCAGCAGCCAAGGCTTAGCAGAAGAGACCCAGTACTTC. It codes for CASSQGLAEETQYF.

CDR3 protein: CASSLVSPLHF. As DNA, the CDR3 is TGTGCCAGCAGCTTAGTTTCACCCCTCCACTTT. V gene TRBV7-9 combines with J gene TRBJ1-6; D is unresolved. V lost 1 base and J 9 bases, leaving 1 base between the germline ends. The length of the CDR3 is 11 residues. Germline V lookup: CDR1 SEHNR, CDR2 FQNEAQ (reference sequence).

The V gene is TRBV9, the J gene TRBJ1-6; 8 bases align to TRBD1. Losses at the gene ends were 3 bases for V and 0 bases for J; bases not matched to a gene: 14. CDR3 length equals 20 residues. The V gene's germline CDR1 is SGDLS and CDR2 YYNGEE. As DNA, the CDR3 is TGTGCCAGCAGCGCACACGACCTAAGACAGGGGTTCTCCTATAATTCACCCCTCCACTTT. Amino acid sequence: CASSAHDLRQGFSYNSPLHF.

The rearrangement joins TRBV3-1 (or the pseudogene TRBV3-2) to TRBJ2-7, with D unresolved. Per germline, CDR1 LGHDT and CDR2 YNNKEL (reference sequence). The CDR3 extends over 14 amino acids. Trimming cost V 4 bases and J 7 bases, with 17 bases left between them. Here the CDR3 reads CASSRTTGMVEQYF. In nucleotides, the CDR3 is TGTGCCAGCAGCCGCACGACCGGAATGGTGGAGCAGTACTTC.

In DNA, the CDR3 is TGTGCCAGCAGCACAAGAGAACAACCGGGACAGGGCACCTATGGCTACACCTTC. Protein sequence: CASSTREQPGQGTYGYTF. The chain carries TRBV7-2 and TRBJ1-2, with TRBD1 identical over 9 bases. The V segment lost 5 bases and the J segment 4 bases; nucleotides outside the gene matches: 17. The CDR3 spans 18 residues. CDR1 and CDR2 from the germline V gene are SGHTA and FQGNSA. The whole variable domain, remainder taken from reference TRBV7-2 and TRBJ1-2, is GAGVSQSPSNKVTEKGKDVELRCDPISGHTALYWYRQSLGQGLEFLIYFQGNSAPDKSGLPSDRFSAERTGGSVSTLTIQRTQQEDSAVYLCASSTREQPGQGTYGYTFGSGTRLTVV.

This chain uses TRBV11-2 with TRBJ1-2, with 8 bases matching TRBD1. Germline V gives CDR1 SGHAT, CDR2 FQNNGV. The CDR3 covers 15 residues. The J segment lost 6 bases and the V segment lost 2 bases, leaving 8 bases of the junction unmatched. CDR3 DNA: TGTGCCAGCAGCTTACTAGGACAGGGTAGAGATGGCTACACCTTC. It codes for CASSLLGQGRDGYTF.

This clone was observed a handful of times. The rearrangement links TRBV7-3 to TRBJ2-5; the D gene is possibly TRBD2 (5 bases). CDR1 is SGHTA, CDR2 FQGTGA, per germline. The CDR3 consists of 14 residues. V was trimmed by 5 bases and J by 2 bases, leaving 12 bases between them. The CDR3 nucleotides read TGTGCCAGCAGCCCCGGGGTCAGACAAGAGACCCAGTACTTC. Its protein is CASSPGVRQETQYF.

CDR3 loop: CASSLISWGRAKYSNQPQHF. The CDR3 nucleotides are TGTGCCAGCAGCTTAATATCTTGGGGGAGGGCAAAATATAGCAATCAGCCCCAGCATTTT. The gene calls are TRBV7-8 and TRBJ1-5; the D gene is possibly TRBD1 (5 bases). V was trimmed by 2 bases and J by 0 bases, leaving 23 bases between them. Germline V gene data show CDR1 as SGHVS and CDR2 as FQNEAQ. This CDR3 comprises 20 residues.

J is TRBJ2-1 and V is TRBV24-1; D ambiguous. The CDR3 is 14 residues long. Trimming stripped 0 bases from V and 6 bases from J, with 8 bases between. Germline-derived CDR1 and CDR2 are KGHDR and SFDVKD. The CDR3 loop reads CATSDLGRTNEQFF. DNA for the CDR3: TGTGCCACCAGTGATTTGGGAAGGACCAATGAGCAGTTCTTC.